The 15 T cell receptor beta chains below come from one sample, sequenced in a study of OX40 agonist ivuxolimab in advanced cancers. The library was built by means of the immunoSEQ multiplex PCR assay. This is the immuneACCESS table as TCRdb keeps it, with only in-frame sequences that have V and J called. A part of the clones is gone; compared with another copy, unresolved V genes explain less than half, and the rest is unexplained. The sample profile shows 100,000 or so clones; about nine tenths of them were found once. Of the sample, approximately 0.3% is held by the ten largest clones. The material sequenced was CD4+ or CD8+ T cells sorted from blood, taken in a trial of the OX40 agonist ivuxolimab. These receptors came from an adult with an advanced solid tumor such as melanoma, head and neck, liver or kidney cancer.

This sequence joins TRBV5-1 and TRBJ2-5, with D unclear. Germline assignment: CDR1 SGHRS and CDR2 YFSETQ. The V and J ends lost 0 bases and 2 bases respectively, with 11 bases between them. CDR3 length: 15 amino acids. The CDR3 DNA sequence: TGCGCCAGCAGCTTGGCCCCAGGCCTACAAGAGACCCAGTACTTC. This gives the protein CASSLAPGLQETQYF.

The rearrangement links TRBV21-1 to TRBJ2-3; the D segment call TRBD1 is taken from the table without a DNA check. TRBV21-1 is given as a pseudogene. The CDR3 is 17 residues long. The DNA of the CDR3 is TGTGCCAGCAGCAAAGTATCCAAGGGGGTGATCACAGATACGCAGTATTTT. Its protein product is CASSKVSKGVITDTQYF.

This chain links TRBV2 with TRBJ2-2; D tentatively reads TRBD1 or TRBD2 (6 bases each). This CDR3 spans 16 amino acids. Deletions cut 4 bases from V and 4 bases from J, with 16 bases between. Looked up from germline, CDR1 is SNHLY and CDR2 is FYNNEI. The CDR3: CASSVLGGMGTGELFF. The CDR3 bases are TGTGCCAGCAGTGTTTTAGGGGGGATGGGCACCGGGGAGCTGTTTTTT.

The CDR3 region is CASKQAGARQETQYF. The CDR3 nucleotides read TGTGCCAGCAAACAAGCGGGAGCACGCCAAGAGACCCAGTACTTC. The chain has TRBV27 and TRBJ2-5, with 8 bases matching TRBD2. Germline assignment: CDR1 MNHEY and CDR2 SMNVEV (reference sequence). This CDR3 region has 15 residues. Trimming at V came to 7 bases and at J to 1 base, leaving 8 bases not matched to a gene.

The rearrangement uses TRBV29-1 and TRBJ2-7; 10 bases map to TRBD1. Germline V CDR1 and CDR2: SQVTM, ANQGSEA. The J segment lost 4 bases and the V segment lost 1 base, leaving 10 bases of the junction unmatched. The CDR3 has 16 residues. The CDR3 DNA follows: TGCAGCGTTGAAGCCCGCCACCGGGACAGGGGTTACGAGCAGTACTTC. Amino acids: CSVEARHRDRGYEQYF.

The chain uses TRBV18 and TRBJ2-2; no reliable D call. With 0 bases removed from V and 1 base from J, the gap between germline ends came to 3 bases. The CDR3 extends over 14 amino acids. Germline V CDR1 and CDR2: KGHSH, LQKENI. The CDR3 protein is CASSPPRNTGELFF. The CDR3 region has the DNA TGTGCCAGCTCACCACCGAGGAACACCGGGGAGCTGTTTTTT.

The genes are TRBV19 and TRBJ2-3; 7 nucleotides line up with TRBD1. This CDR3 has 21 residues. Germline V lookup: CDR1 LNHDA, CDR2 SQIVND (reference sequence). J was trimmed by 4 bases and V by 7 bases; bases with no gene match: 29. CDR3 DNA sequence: TGTGCCAGTACATGGGTAGGGGGCCGCTGGGTCCTCAACTTCCTCCCAGATACGCAGTATTTT. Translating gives CASTWVGGRWVLNFLPDTQYF.

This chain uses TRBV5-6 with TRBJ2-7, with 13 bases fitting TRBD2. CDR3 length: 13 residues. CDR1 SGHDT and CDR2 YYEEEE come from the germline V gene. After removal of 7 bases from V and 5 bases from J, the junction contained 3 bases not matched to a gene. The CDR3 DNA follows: TGTGCCAGCGTACTAGCGGGAGGGAACGAGCAGTACTTC. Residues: CASVLAGGNEQYF.

CDR3 in DNA: TGTGCCAGCAGCTTAGACGGACTAGACACCGAGCAGTACTTC. Amino acid sequence: CASSLDGLDTEQYF. The rearrangement links TRBV11-2 to TRBJ2-7; 7 nucleotides line up with TRBD2. CDR1 is SGHAT, CDR2 FQNNGV, per germline. V trimming: 0 bases; J trimming: 6 bases; junction bases outside the gene matches: 5. This CDR3 has 14 amino acids.

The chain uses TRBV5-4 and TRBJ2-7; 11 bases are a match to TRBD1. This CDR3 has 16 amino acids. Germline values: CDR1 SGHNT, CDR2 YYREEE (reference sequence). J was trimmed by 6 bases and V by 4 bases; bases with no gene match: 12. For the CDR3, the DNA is TGTGCCAGCAGCGGGGGGACAGGGGGTTTAATATCCGAGCAGTACTTC. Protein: CASSGGTGGLISEQYF. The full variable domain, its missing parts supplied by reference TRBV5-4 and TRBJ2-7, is ETGVTQSPTHLIKTRGQQVTLRCSSQSGHNTVSWYQQALGQGPQFIFQYYREEENGRGNFPPRFSGLQFPNYSSELNVNALELDDSALYLCASSGGTGGLISEQYFGPGTRLTVT.

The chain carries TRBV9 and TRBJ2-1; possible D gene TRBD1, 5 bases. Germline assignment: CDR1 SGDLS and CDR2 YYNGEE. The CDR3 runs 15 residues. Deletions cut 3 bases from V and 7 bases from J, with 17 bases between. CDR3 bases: TGTGCCAGCAGCGACGGACGCCACCAGGGTAATGAGCAGTTCTTC. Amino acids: CASSDGRHQGNEQFF.

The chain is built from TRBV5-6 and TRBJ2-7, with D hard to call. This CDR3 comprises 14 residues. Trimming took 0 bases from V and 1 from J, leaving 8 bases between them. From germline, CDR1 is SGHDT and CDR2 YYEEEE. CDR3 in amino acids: CASSLVPSSYEQYF. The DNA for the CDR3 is TGTGCCAGCAGCTTGGTCCCCAGTTCCTACGAGCAGTACTTC.

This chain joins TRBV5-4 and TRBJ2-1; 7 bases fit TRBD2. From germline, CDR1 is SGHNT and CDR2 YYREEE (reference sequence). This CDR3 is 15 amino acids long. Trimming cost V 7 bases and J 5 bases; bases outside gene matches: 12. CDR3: CASQRRSGMNNEQFF. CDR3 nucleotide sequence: TGTGCCAGCCAGAGACGGAGCGGGATGAACAATGAGCAGTTCTTC.

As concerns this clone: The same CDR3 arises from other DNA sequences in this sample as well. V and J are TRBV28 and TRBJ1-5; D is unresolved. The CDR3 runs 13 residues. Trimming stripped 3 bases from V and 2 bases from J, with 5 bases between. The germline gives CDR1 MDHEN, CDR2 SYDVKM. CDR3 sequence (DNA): TGTGCCAGCAGTTTCGGAGGCAATCAGCCCCAGCATTTT. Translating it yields CASSFGGNQPQHF.

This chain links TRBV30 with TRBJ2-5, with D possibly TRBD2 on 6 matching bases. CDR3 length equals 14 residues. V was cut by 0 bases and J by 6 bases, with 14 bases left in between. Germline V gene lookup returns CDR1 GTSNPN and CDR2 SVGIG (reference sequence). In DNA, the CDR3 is TGTGCCTGGAGTGTGTCTAGCGTAGCCAAGACCCAGTACTTC. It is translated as CAWSVSSVAKTQYF. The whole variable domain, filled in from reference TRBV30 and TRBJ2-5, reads SQTIHQWPATLVQPVGSPLSLECTVEGTSNPNLYWYRQAAGRGLQLLFYSVGIGQISSEVPQNLSASRPQDRQFILSSKKLLLSDSGFYLCAWSVSSVAKTQYFGPGTRLLVL.